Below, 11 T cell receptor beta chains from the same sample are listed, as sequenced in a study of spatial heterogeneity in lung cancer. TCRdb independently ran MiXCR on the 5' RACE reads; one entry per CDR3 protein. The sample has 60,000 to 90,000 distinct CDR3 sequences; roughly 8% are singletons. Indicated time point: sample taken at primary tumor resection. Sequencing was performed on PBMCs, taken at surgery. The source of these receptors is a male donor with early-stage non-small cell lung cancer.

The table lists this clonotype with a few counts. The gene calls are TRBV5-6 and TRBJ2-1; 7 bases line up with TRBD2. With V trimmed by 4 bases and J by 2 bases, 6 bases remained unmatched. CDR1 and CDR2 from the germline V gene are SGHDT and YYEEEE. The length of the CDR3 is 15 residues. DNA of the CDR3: TGTGCCAGCAGCAGGAGCGGGACTACCTACAATGAGCAGTTCTTC. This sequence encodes CASSRSGTTYNEQFF. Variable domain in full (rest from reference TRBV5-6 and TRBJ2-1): DAGVTQSPTHLIKTRGQQVTLRCSPKSGHDTVSWYQQALGQGPQFIFQYYEEEERQRGNFPDRFSGHQFPNYSSELNVNALLLGDSALYLCASSRSGTTYNEQFFGPGTRLTVL.

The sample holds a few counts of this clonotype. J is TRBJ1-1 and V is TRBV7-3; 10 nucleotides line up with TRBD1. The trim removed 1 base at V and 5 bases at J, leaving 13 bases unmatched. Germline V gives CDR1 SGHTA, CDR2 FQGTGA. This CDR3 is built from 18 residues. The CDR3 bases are TGTGCCAGCAGCTTAATACCTGCCGGGACAGGGGATCGGACTGAAGCTTTCTTT. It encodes CASSLIPAGTGDRTEAFF.

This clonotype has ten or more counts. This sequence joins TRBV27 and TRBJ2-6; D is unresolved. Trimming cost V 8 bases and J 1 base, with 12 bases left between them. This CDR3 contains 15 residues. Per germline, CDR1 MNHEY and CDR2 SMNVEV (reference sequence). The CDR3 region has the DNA TGTGCCAGCGGCCAGGAGTGGTCTGGGGCCAACGTCCTGACTTTC. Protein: CASGQEWSGANVLTF.

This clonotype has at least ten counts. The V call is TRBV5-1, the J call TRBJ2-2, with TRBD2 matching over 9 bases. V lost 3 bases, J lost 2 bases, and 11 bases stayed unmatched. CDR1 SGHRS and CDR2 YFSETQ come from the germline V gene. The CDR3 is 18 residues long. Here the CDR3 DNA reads TGCGCCAGCAGCTCGCCACCGACTAGCGGACAAAACACCGGGGAGCTGTTTTTT. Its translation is CASSSPPTSGQNTGELFF.

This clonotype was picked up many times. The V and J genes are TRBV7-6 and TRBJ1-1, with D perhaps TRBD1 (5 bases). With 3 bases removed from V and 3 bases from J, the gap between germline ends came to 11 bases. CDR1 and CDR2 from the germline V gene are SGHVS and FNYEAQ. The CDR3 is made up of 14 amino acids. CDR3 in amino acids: CASSLGDSDTEAFF. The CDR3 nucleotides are TGTGCCAGCAGCTTGGGGGATTCGGACACTGAAGCTTTCTTT.

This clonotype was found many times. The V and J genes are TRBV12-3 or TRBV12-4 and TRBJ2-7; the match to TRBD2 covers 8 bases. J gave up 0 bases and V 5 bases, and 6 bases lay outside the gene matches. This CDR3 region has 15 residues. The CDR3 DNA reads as TGTGCCAGCAGTAGGAGCGGGAGTGGCTCCTACGAGCAGTACTTC. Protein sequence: CASSRSGSGSYEQYF.

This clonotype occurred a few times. CDR3 protein: CASSAGTSDNNEQFF. The CDR3, as DNA: TGTGCCAGCAGTGCGGGGACTAGCGACAACAATGAGCAGTTCTTC. V is TRBV6-1 and J is TRBJ2-1, with 10 bases that match TRBD2. From germline, CDR1 is MNHNS and CDR2 SASEGT. With V trimmed by 4 bases and J by 5 bases, 5 bases remained unmatched. The CDR3 runs to 15 residues.

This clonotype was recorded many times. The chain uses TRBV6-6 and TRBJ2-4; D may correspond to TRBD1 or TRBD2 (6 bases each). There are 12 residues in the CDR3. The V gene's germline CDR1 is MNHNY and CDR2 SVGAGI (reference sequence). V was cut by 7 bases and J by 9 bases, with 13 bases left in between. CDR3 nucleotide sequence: TGTGCCAGCACCGGGGGCCTCGGCATTCAGTACTTC. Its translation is CASTGGLGIQYF.

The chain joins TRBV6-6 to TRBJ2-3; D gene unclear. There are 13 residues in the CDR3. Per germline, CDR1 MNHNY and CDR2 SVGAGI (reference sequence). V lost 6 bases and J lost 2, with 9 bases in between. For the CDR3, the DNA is TGTGCCAGCAGCCCGCTGGACACAGATACGCAGTATTTT. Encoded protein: CASSPLDTDTQYF.

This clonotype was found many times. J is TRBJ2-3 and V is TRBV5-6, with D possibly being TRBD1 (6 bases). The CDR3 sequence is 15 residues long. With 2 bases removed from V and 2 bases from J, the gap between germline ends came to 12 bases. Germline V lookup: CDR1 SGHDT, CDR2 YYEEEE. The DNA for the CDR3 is TGTGCCAGCAGCTTCGGTGGGGGCTTCACAGATACGCAGTATTTT. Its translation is CASSFGGGFTDTQYF.

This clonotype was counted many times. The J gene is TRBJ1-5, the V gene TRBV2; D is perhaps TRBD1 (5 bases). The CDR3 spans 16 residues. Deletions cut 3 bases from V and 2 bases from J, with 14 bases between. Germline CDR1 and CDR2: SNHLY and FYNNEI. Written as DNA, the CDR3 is TGTGCCAGCAGTGATTTCGCAGGGAGTGGCAATCAGCCCCAGCATTTT. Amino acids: CASSDFAGSGNQPQHF.